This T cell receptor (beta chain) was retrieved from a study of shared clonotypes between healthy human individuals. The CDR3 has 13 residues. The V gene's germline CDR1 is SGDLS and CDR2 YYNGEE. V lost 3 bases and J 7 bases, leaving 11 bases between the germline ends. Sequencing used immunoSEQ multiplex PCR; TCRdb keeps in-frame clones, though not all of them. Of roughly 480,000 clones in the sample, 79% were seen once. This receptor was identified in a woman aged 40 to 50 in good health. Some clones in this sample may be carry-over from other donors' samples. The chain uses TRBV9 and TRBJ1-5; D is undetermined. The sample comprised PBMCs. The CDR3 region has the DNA TGTGCCAGCAGCGCCTGGATGGGGCAGCCCCAGCATTTT. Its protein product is CASSAWMGQPQHF.